The clone carrying this T cell receptor beta chain was seen only once. The antigen remains undetermined. This CDR3 comprises 14 residues. Per the germline V gene, CDR1 is SQVTM and CDR2 is ANQGSEA. The ends lost 5 bases at V and 1 base at J; junction bases unmatched: 3. The second PCR ran about 6 to 12 cycles with a sample-barcoded 5' primer and J-beta primers. Researchers report that a template-switch adaptor with 12 random nucleotides tagged each cDNA molecule. TCRdb re-called the 5' RACE reads with MiXCR, one entry per CDR3 protein. In the table there are hundreds of thousands of distinct CDR3 sequences, more than 25% of which are singletons. These data come from a study of blood T cells in healthy people across ages. Study-wide findings and caveats: Naive CD4+ cell counts and diversity both ran higher in long-lived than in aged donors.

This sequence originates from an elderly woman in good health. The rearrangement links TRBV29-1 to TRBJ2-1; 9 bases map to TRBD2. Sequencing was performed on blood. The CDR3: CSVQSGGSYNEQFF. CDR3 bases: TGCAGCGTTCAGAGCGGGGGGTCCTACAATGAGCAGTTCTTC.